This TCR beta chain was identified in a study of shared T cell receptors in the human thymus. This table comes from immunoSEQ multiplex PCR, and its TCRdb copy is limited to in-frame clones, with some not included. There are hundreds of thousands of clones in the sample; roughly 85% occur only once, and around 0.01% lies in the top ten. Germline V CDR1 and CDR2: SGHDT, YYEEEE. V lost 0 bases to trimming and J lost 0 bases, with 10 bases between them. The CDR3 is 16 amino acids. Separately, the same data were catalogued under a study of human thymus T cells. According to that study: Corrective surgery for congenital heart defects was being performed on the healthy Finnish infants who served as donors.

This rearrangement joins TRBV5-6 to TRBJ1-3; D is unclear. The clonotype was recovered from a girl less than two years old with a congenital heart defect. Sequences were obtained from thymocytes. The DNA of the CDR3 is TGTGCCAGCAGCTTGGGTTCGGGGAGCTCTGGAAACACCATATATTTT. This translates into CASSLGSGSSGNTIYF. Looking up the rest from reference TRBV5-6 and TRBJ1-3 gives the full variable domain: DAGVTQSPTHLIKTRGQQVTLRCSPKSGHDTVSWYQQALGQGPQFIFQYYEEEERQRGNFPDRFSGHQFPNYSSELNVNALLLGDSALYLCASSLGSGSSGNTIYFGEGSWLTVV.